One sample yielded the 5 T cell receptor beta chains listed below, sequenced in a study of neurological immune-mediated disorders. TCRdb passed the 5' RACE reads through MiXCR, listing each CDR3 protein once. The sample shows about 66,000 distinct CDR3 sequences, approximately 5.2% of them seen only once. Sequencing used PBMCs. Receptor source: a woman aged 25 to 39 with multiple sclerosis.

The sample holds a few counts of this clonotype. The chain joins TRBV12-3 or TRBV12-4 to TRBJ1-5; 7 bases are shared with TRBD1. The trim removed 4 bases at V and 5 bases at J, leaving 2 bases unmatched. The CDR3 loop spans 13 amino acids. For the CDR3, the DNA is TGTGCCAGCAGTTCAGGGGGTCATCAGCCCCAGCATTTT. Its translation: CASSSGGHQPQHF.

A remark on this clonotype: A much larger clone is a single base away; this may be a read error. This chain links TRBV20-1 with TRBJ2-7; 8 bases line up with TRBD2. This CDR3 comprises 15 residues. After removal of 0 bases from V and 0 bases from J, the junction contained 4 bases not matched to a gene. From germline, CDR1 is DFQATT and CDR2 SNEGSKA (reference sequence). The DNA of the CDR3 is TGCAGTGCTAGAGACGGGACTAGAGGCTCCTACGAGCAGTACTTC. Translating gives CSARDGTRGSYEQYF.

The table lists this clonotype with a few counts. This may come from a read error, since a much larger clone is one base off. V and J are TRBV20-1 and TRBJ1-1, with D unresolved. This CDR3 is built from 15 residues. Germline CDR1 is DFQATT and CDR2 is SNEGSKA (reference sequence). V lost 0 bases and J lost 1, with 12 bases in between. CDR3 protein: CSARESANTNTEAFF. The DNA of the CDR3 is TGCAGTGCTAGAGAATCGGCCAATACGAACACTGAAGCTTTCTTT.

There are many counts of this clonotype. CDR3 loop: CASSTGQGISGANVLTF. CDR3 coding DNA: TGTGCCAGCAGCACCGGACAGGGCATCTCCGGGGCCAACGTCCTGACTTTC. The chain couples TRBV7-9 to TRBJ2-6; 8 positions match TRBD1. CDR3 length equals 17 residues. V was pared by 5 bases and J by 4 bases, with 10 bases of the junction left unmatched. From germline, CDR1 is SEHNR and CDR2 FQNEAQ (reference sequence).

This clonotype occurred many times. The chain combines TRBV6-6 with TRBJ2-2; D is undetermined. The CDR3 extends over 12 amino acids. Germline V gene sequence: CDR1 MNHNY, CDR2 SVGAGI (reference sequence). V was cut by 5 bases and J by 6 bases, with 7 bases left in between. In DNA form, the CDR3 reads TGTGCCAGCAGTCCGGGCCCCGGGGAGCTGTTTTTT. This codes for CASSPGPGELFF.